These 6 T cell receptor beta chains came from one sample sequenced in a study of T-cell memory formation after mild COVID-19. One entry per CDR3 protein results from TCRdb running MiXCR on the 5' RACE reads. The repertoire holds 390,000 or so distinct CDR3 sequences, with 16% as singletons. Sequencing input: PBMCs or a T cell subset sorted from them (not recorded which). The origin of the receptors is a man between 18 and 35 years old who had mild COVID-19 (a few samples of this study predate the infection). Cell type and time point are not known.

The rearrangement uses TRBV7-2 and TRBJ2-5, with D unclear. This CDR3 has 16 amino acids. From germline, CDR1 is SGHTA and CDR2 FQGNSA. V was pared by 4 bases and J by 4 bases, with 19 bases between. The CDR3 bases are TGTGCCAGCAGCTCCCAAATCCAGGCAGGACCAGAGACCCAGTACTTC. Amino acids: CASSSQIQAGPETQYF.

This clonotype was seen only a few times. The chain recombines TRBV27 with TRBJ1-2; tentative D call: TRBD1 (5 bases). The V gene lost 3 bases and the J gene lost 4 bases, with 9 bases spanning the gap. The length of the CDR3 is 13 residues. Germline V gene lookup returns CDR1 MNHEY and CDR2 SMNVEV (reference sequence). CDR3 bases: TGTGCCAGCAGTTTTGGGGCAGTCTATGGCTACACCTTC. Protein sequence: CASSFGAVYGYTF.

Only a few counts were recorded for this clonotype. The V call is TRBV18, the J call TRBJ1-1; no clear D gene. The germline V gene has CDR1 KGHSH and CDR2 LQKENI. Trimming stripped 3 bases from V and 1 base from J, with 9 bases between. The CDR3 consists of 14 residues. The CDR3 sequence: CASSPNPKNTEAFF. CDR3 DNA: TGTGCCAGCTCACCCAATCCCAAGAACACTGAAGCTTTCTTT.

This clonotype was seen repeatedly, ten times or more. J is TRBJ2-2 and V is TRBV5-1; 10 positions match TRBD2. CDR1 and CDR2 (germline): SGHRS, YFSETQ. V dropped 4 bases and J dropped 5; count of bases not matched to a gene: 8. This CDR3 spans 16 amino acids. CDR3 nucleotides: TGCGCCAGCAGCACGCTAGCGGGGGATGTTACCGGGGAGCTGTTTTTT. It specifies CASSTLAGDVTGELFF.

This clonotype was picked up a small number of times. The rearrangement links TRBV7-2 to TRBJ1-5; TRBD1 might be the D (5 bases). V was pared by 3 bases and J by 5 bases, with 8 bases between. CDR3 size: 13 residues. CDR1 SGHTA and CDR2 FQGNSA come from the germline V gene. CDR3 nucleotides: TGTGCCAGCAGCTTCGACAGCTATCAGCCCCAGCATTTT. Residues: CASSFDSYQPQHF.

Here the CDR3 reads CAISESGLAYEQYF. The CDR3 DNA sequence: TGTGCCATCAGTGAGTCGGGACTAGCCTACGAGCAGTACTTC. The rearrangement uses TRBV10-3 and TRBJ2-7; 8 bases match TRBD2. After removal of 0 bases from V and 2 bases from J, the junction contained 0 bases not matched to a gene. The germline V gene has CDR1 ENHRY and CDR2 SYGVKD. This CDR3 is built from 14 residues.